This T cell receptor (beta chain) derives from a study of T cell responses to AZD1222 COVID-19 vaccine. Germline lookup yields CDR1 SEHNR and CDR2 FQNEAQ (reference sequence). This CDR3 contains 15 residues. V gave up 4 bases and J gave up 8 bases; unmatched junction bases: 8. Using immunoSEQ multiplex PCR, the repertoire was profiled, and TCRdb retains in-frame clones only, with some absent. The sample carries approximately 210,000 clones, about 94% recorded once. Sequencing used peripheral blood, obtained 28 days after the second dose of the MenACWY control vaccine. This sequence was found in an adult who received the MenACWY meningococcal vaccine as a control. The chain recombines TRBV7-9 with TRBJ2-1; 10 bases fit TRBD1. The CDR3 region has the DNA TGTGCCAGCAGCTCCCCGGGACAGGGGAACGATGAGCAGTTCTTC. Its translation is CASSSPGQGNDEQFF.